This T cell receptor beta chain was observed in a study of cytomegalovirus exposure and HLA in healthy donors. The PCR was carried out with 60 Vbeta primers and 13 Jbeta primers. This table comes from immunoSEQ multiplex PCR, and its TCRdb copy is limited to in-frame clones, with some not included. This table holds tens of thousands of clones, 83% found once. This sequence originates from a man aged 25 to 45 in good health and CMV-seronegative. The source material was PBMCs.

The CDR3 is CASSLSPDTANTGELFF. CDR3 sequence (DNA): TGTGCCAGCAGCTTATCACCGGACACGGCCAACACCGGGGAGCTGTTTTTT. This chain connects TRBV13 to TRBJ2-2; the D gene is possibly TRBD1 (5 bases). Per germline, CDR1 PRHDT and CDR2 FYEKMQ (reference sequence). V lost 2 bases and J 2 bases, leaving 15 bases between the germline ends. This CDR3 comprises 17 residues.